This TCR beta chain came from a study of T cell responses to AZD1222 COVID-19 vaccine. Study results and limitations: Variant regions that are unmutated are reportedly the target of nearly half of spike-specific TCRs.

The table came from immunoSEQ multiplex PCR; TCRdb's copy has only in-frame clones and leaves some out. Of roughly 120,000 clones listed, 86% are singletons. Unmatched junction bases numbered 9, after V lost 5 bases and J lost 4 bases. This CDR3 spans 15 amino acids. Germline V gene sequence: CDR1 MNHEY, CDR2 SVGAGI. Worth noting for this clone: Its antigen is not identified.

This sequence joins TRBV6-5 and TRBJ2-7; 9 nucleotides agree with TRBD1. The sequence derives from an adult in good health. The sample here was peripheral blood, taken on day 0 of AZD1222 vaccination. The CDR3 is CASSNDRGGVYEQYF. DNA of the CDR3: TGTGCCAGCAGTAACGACAGGGGGGGTGTTTACGAGCAGTACTTC.